This T cell receptor beta chain was captured in a study of T cell changes during pregnancy in multiple sclerosis. Profiled with immunoSEQ multiplex PCR; TCRdb holds only in-frame clones, not every one. The table has around 34,000 clones, 90% seen once. Here the sequenced sample was CD8+ T cells from peripheral blood mononuclear cells, taken before pregnancy. This clonotype was sampled from a female donor with multiple sclerosis, enrolled in a pregnancy study.

In nucleotides, the CDR3 is TGTGCCATCAGTGATCCCCCACAGGGGAATTCACCCCTCCACTTT. Its translation: CAISDPPQGNSPLHF. This chain joins TRBV10-3 and TRBJ1-6, with 7 bases matching TRBD1. J gave up 7 bases and V 3 bases, and 6 bases lay outside the gene matches. Per the germline V gene, CDR1 is ENHRY and CDR2 is SYGVKD. This CDR3 spans 15 amino acids.